The present TCR beta chain was sequenced within a study of cytomegalovirus exposure and HLA in healthy donors. The PCR made use of 60 Vbeta and 13 Jbeta primers. The protocol was immunoSEQ multiplex PCR, while the TCRdb copy is restricted to in-frame clones and leaves out a portion. This table holds around 130,000 clones, around 9% found once. The germline V gene has CDR1 SQVTM and CDR2 ANQGSEA. The CDR3 totals 13 residues. The ends lost 7 bases at V and 3 bases at J; junction bases unmatched: 8. The sequencing sample was made of PBMCs. This chain links TRBV29-1 with TRBJ1-2; 7 positions agree with TRBD1. The receptor was derived from a man aged 35 to 55 in good health and CMV-seronegative. The CDR3 DNA reads TGCAGCGCTGACTCACAGGGGCACTATGGCTACACCTTC. It specifies CSADSQGHYGYTF.